The present T cell receptor beta chain was sequenced within a study of regulatory T cells in long-lasting Graves disease (dated by TCRdb to the early 2020s). Regarding the study in general: Antithyroid drugs had been taken for less than 3 months by newly diagnosed Graves' disease patients. Persistent Graves' disease patients were compared with newly diagnosed Graves' disease patients by peripheral blood TCR sequencing and RNA sequencing. The study was conducted in China and was registered as a clinical trial. TCR sequencing covered about 13 persistent and some 20 newly diagnosed Graves' disease patients, around 35 samples in total. Points the paper makes about the study in general: Lower TCR Shannon entropy and fewer highly expanded clones were observed in persistent Graves' disease patients than in newly diagnosed patients, which suggested clonal expansion. Sequencing and analysis were restricted to the TCR beta chain. The authors noted that the small sample size was a limitation that may lower accuracy. Peripheral blood alone was examined, since thyroid tissue, which constituted the primary lesion, could not be accessed. TRBV28, TRBJ1-2 and TRBJ2-5 were preferentially used in persistent disease, while TRBV20-1 and TRBJ2-1 were favored in newly diagnosed disease. Persistent patients shared more public clonotypes among themselves (under 3,000) than newly diagnosed patients did (over 950).

The protocol used for the library was multiplex PCR. Reads for this sample came from an Illumina HiSeq 4000. iRepertoire HTBI primers and Arm-PCR amplification of CDR3 regions were used to construct TCR beta libraries. PCR products were gel purified before sequencing. The authors' pipeline ran thus. A total of fewer than 70 TRBV and 14 TRBJ segments were identified across samples and were used for gene usage analysis of CDR3 amino acid clonotypes. COPE and FqMerger were used to merge filtered high-quality paired reads into contigs. BLAST was used to align contigs to IMGT TRBV, TRBD and TRBJ reference genes, and CDR3 was defined according to IMGT. Any clonotype with a frequency above 0.1% was classified as a highly expanded clone. Repertoire diversity was measured by Shannon entropy, and V-J evenness by the Gini coefficient. Clonotypes shared by more than one individual were considered public. The public reads were reprocessed in TCRdb via fastp at Q25 and MiXCR, keeping in-frame beta chains. Entries that share a CDR3 protein sequence are merged under the most common genes and DNA. These V and J calls derive from TCRdb rather than the authors' analysis. This sample lists around 250,000 distinct CDR3 sequences; around 20% were detected once. The top ten hold over 20% of the sample.

This clonotype was counted ten times or more. Its antigen specificity is not known. Base-call qualities are not available, and no considerably larger clone is one nucleotide away. What the time point label conveys for this sample: newly diagnosed GD, antithyroid drugs for less than 3 months. For both TCR sequencing and RNA sequencing, RNA was extracted from PBMCs in TRIzol. The diagnosis of Graves' disease was made according to American Thyroid Association guidelines. Recruitment of patients was carried out at an endocrinology department in Xi'an, China. Each patient gave around 9.2 milliliters of peripheral blood, collected in an EDTA anticoagulant tube. Ficoll Paque Plus density gradient separation was used to isolate PBMCs, and no further T cell sorting was performed. An Agilent 2100 Bioanalyzer and agarose gel were used to assess RNA quality, and a NanoDrop 2000 was used to measure RNA concentration.

Reading the germline V gene gives CDR1 SGHTA and CDR2 FQGNSA. The CDR3 runs 15 amino acids, cysteine and phenylalanine included. CDR3 DNA only is kept here, 45 bases in frame from base 1. V lost 2 bases and J lost 5 bases; the stretch between them is 15 bases long. Material: peripheral blood mononuclear cells (PBMCs), obtained at new diagnosis, from a patient treated with antithyroid drugs. The chain was built from TRBV7-2 and TRBJ1-1, with TRBD1 tentatively as D gene (6 bases match). The TCR was taken from a female donor with Graves disease. The CDR3 has the sequence CASSLLGSGATEAFF. The nucleotide sequence is TGTGCCAGCAGCTTATTGGGCTCAGGGGCGACTGAAGCTTTCTTT.